The 20 T cell receptor beta chains given below trace back to one sample, sequenced in a study of cytomegalovirus exposure and HLA in healthy donors. A multiplex PCR was run with 60 Vbeta primers and 13 Jbeta primers. Method: immunoSEQ multiplex PCR; TCRdb's copy keeps in-frame clones and lacks some. The repertoire table contains about 67,000 clones. Input material: PBMCs. These receptors all come from a boy between 10 and 17 years old in good health and CMV-seronegative.

The rearrangement links TRBV11-2 to TRBJ1-1, with 7 bases lining up with TRBD1. CDR3 length equals 16 residues. Germline values: CDR1 SGHAT, CDR2 FQNNGV. V gave up 5 bases and J gave up 4 bases; unmatched junction bases: 13. The CDR3 spells CASSRQGSRPSTEAFF. CDR3 in DNA: TGTGCCAGCAGCCGACAGGGTTCTAGGCCGAGCACTGAAGCTTTCTTT.

The V gene is TRBV9, the J gene TRBJ2-3, with 7 positions matching TRBD2. Germline values: CDR1 SGDLS, CDR2 YYNGEE. There are 16 residues in the CDR3. The J segment lost 2 bases and the V segment lost 0 bases, leaving 6 bases of the junction unmatched. The CDR3 loop reads CASSVASSGDTDTQYF. CDR3 sequence (DNA): TGTGCCAGCAGCGTAGCTTCTAGCGGAGACACAGATACGCAGTATTTT.

This chain uses TRBV5-1 with TRBJ1-2; D is uncertain. The CDR3 contains 12 residues. The ends were cut back, 0 bases at V and 13 bases at J, with 13 bases in the middle. Per the germline V gene, CDR1 is SGHRS and CDR2 is YFSETQ. The DNA for the CDR3 is TGCGCCAGCAGCTTGGACGGGGTTCGTCCCACCTTC. This codes for CASSLDGVRPTF.

The chain recombines TRBV5-4 with TRBJ2-7, with TRBD2 matching 15 bases. Trimming took 4 bases from V and 6 from J; bases not matched to a gene: 8. The germline V gene encodes CDR1 SGHNT and CDR2 YYREEE (reference sequence). This CDR3 has 16 residues. In DNA, the CDR3 is TGTGCCAGCAGCGGGGGGGCGGGACTAGCGGGAGGCGAGCAGTACTTC. Encoded protein: CASSGGAGLAGGEQYF.

The chain links TRBV7-2 to TRBJ2-7, with D tentatively TRBD2 (5 bases). CDR3 size: 11 residues. CDR1 is SGHTA, CDR2 FQGNSA, per germline. V lost 5 bases to trimming and J lost 6 bases, with 8 bases between them. CDR3 in amino acids: CASSLTTEQYF. CDR3 nucleotides: TGTGCCAGCAGCCTGACTACCGAGCAGTACTTC.

The chain combines TRBV6-5 with TRBJ2-1; 7 nucleotides line up with TRBD2. CDR1 is MNHEY, CDR2 SVGAGI, per germline. CDR3 size: 11 residues. The V gene end was trimmed by 0 bases and the J gene end by 15 bases; junction bases not matched to a gene: 2. This chain's CDR3 is CASSYSGGGFF. The CDR3, as DNA: TGTGCCAGCAGTTACTCTGGGGGGGGGTTCTTC.

The chain uses TRBV9 and TRBJ2-5; TRBD1 is a possible D gene (6 bases). Germline CDR1 and CDR2: SGDLS and YYNGEE. The CDR3 spans 14 residues. Trimming cost V 0 bases and J 5 bases, with 11 bases left between them. CDR3 in amino acids: CASSVAGGDETQYF. The CDR3 DNA sequence: TGTGCCAGCAGCGTAGCTGGGGGCGATGAGACCCAGTACTTC.

V and J are TRBV4-1 and TRBJ1-2; TRBD1 matches 7 bases. Germline V gene data show CDR1 as MGHRA and CDR2 as YSYEKL. V dropped 5 bases and J dropped 3; count of bases not matched to a gene: 9. CDR3 size: 15 residues. The CDR3 nucleotides read TGCGCCAGCAGCTCCCGACAGGGTCGGGACTATGGCTACACCTTC. Protein: CASSSRQGRDYGYTF.

The chain joins TRBV4-2 to TRBJ2-7; D remains ambiguous. The V end lost 0 bases, the J end lost 2 bases, and 8 bases lay between the germline ends. The length of the CDR3 is 14 residues. The germline CDR1 and CDR2 sequences are LGHNA and YNFKEQ. The CDR3 loop reads CASSQDEAAYEQYF. The CDR3 bases are TGTGCCAGCAGCCAAGACGAGGCCGCCTACGAGCAGTACTTC.

The chain links TRBV4-2 to TRBJ1-5; TRBD1 matches 9 bases. The CDR3 totals 17 residues. Trimming cost V 0 bases and J 7 bases; bases outside gene matches: 10. CDR1 is LGHNA, CDR2 YNFKEQ, per germline. The chain's CDR3 is CASSQEGEGQGGQPQHF. CDR3 DNA sequence: TGTGCCAGCAGCCAAGAAGGGGAGGGACAGGGAGGGCAGCCCCAGCATTTT.

The V and J genes are TRBV6-5 and TRBJ1-4; perhaps TRBD1 as D (5 bases). The germline CDR1 and CDR2 sequences are MNHEY and SVGAGI. V was clipped by 0 bases and J by 0 bases, with 8 bases between them. This CDR3 contains 16 residues. CDR3 sequence: CASSYSQGATNEKLFF. The CDR3 DNA reads TGTGCCAGCAGTTACTCGCAGGGTGCAACTAATGAAAAACTGTTTTTT.

This chain joins TRBV29-1 and TRBJ2-1; 9 bases agree with TRBD2. V lost 4 bases and J lost 7; bases outside the gene matches: 14. The germline V gene encodes CDR1 SQVTM and CDR2 ANQGSEA. CDR3 length: 16 residues. The CDR3 region is CSVVIQAGGLGNEQFF. The DNA for the CDR3 is TGCAGCGTTGTCATCCAAGCGGGGGGCCTTGGTAATGAGCAGTTCTTC.

V is TRBV10-3 and J is TRBJ1-1, with 8 bases identical to TRBD1. Germline CDR1 is ENHRY and CDR2 is SYGVKD. The J segment lost 4 bases and the V segment lost 6 bases, leaving 13 bases of the junction unmatched. The CDR3 is 16 amino acids. CDR3 loop: CAIRPTGGVGSTEAFF. CDR3 nucleotides: TGTGCCATCAGGCCAACAGGGGGGGTTGGGAGCACTGAAGCTTTCTTT.

The V call is TRBV7-9, the J call TRBJ2-7, with 8 bases lining up with TRBD1. J was trimmed by 7 bases and V by 3 bases; bases with no gene match: 8. This CDR3 is built from 14 residues. Looked up from germline, CDR1 is SEHNR and CDR2 is FQNEAQ (reference sequence). CDR3 nucleotide sequence: TGTGCCAGCAGCTTCCCAGGGGGCCGCTCGGAGCAGTACTTC. Translating gives CASSFPGGRSEQYF.

The gene calls are TRBV18 and TRBJ1-2, with a possible D match to TRBD1 (6 bases). The CDR3 has 15 residues. The germline V gene has CDR1 KGHSH and CDR2 LQKENI. Trimming cost V 0 bases and J 6 bases, with 14 bases left between them. The CDR3 spells CASSPPSQGSDGYTF. Written as DNA, the CDR3 is TGTGCCAGCTCACCACCTTCACAGGGATCAGATGGCTACACCTTC.

This rearrangement joins TRBV10-3 to TRBJ2-3, with 9 bases lining up with TRBD1. The V and J ends lost 2 bases and 5 bases, in that order; junction bases with no gene match: 8. This CDR3 spans 16 amino acids. Germline V gives CDR1 ENHRY, CDR2 SYGVKD. CDR3 amino acids: CAISEAGQGWRDTQYF. The DNA for the CDR3 is TGTGCCATCAGTGAGGCTGGACAGGGGTGGAGAGATACGCAGTATTTT.

The chain uses TRBV25-1 and TRBJ2-5; a possible D gene is TRBD1 (6 bases). The CDR3 runs 16 residues. Germline values: CDR1 MGHDK, CDR2 SYGVNS. Trimming took off 3 bases at V and 2 bases at J, with 16 bases between the two ends. The CDR3 DNA follows: TGTGCCAGCAGTGATTCCTTCCGGGACATGCAAGAGACCCAGTACTTC. Translation gives CASSDSFRDMQETQYF.

The chain couples TRBV5-1 to TRBJ2-5, with 9 bases matching TRBD2. J lost 5 bases, V lost 0 bases, and 8 bases had no gene match. CDR3 size: 16 residues. Germline assignment: CDR1 SGHRS and CDR2 YFSETQ. CDR3: CASSLVLAGGMETQYF. DNA for the CDR3: TGCGCCAGCAGCTTGGTATTGGCGGGGGGGATGGAGACCCAGTACTTC. Filled out from reference TRBV5-1 and TRBJ2-5, the complete variable domain reads KAGVTQTPRYLIKTRGQQVTLSCSPISGHRSVSWYQQTPGQGLQFLFEYFSETQRNKGNFPGRFSGRQFSNSRSEMNVSTLELGDSALYLCASSLVLAGGMETQYFGPGTRLLVL.

The chain joins TRBV4-2 to TRBJ1-2; perhaps TRBD1 as D (6 bases). The V and J ends lost 3 bases and 4 bases respectively, with 12 bases between them. Germline values: CDR1 LGHNA, CDR2 YNFKEQ. This CDR3 is built from 14 residues. CDR3 in amino acids: CASSQEGGGYGYTF. CDR3 bases: TGTGCCAGCAGCCAGGAAGGGGGGGGCTATGGCTACACCTTC.

The V gene is TRBV6-1, the J gene TRBJ2-1, with TRBD2 identical over 12 bases. The V segment lost 6 bases and the J segment 4 bases; nucleotides outside the gene matches: 1. The CDR3 totals 14 residues. Per germline, CDR1 MNHNS and CDR2 SASEGT. CDR3 sequence: CASSTSGGYNEQFF. The CDR3 DNA reads as TGTGCCAGCAGCACTAGCGGGGGGTACAATGAGCAGTTCTTC.